These 32 T cell receptor beta chains were sequenced from one sample in a study of T-cell memory formation after mild COVID-19. TCRdb recomputed calls from the 5' RACE reads with MiXCR, one row per CDR3 protein. The sample records roughly 620,000 distinct CDR3 sequences, 15% to 20% being singletons. The sequenced sample was PBMCs or a T cell subset sorted from them (not recorded which). All receptors derive from an adult woman who had mild COVID-19 (a few samples of this study predate the infection). Cell type and time point are not known.

In its sample, this clonotype was seen a few times. The chain couples TRBV5-6 to TRBJ2-4; D is unclear. Trimming stripped 5 bases from V and 1 base from J, with 13 bases between. The CDR3 sequence is 15 residues long. Germline assignment: CDR1 SGHDT and CDR2 YYEEEE. The DNA for the CDR3 is TGTGCCAGCAGAATTTGGTCCGGGGCCAAAAACATTCAGTACTTC. Protein: CASRIWSGAKNIQYF.

This chain uses TRBV24-1 with TRBJ1-2; maybe TRBD1 (6 bases). This CDR3 spans 15 amino acids. The V gene lost 6 bases and the J gene lost 7 bases, with 20 bases spanning the gap. From germline, CDR1 is KGHDR and CDR2 SFDVKD. In DNA form, the CDR3 reads TGTGCCACCAGTCCGTCCTGGACTGCCAGGGGTGGCTACACCTTC. Translation gives CATSPSWTARGGYTF.

This clonotype turned up a few times. This rearrangement joins TRBV5-1 to TRBJ2-7; 7 nucleotides match TRBD1. V was pared by 3 bases and J by 4 bases, with 7 bases of the junction left unmatched. This CDR3 is built from 14 residues. The germline CDR1 and CDR2 sequences are SGHRS and YFSETQ. In DNA, the CDR3 is TGCGCCAGCAGCTGGACAGGAGATAGTTACGAGCAGTACTTC. It is translated as CASSWTGDSYEQYF.

In this sample, this clonotype turned up a few times. J is TRBJ2-3 and V is TRBV6-6; no firm D call. CDR3 size: 15 residues. The germline CDR1 and CDR2 sequences are MNHNY and SVGAGI (reference sequence). Trimming stripped 8 bases from V and 0 bases from J, with 15 bases between. This chain's CDR3 is CASEVEKASTDTQYF. CDR3 bases: TGTGCCAGCGAAGTAGAAAAGGCTAGCACAGATACGCAGTATTTT.

This chain links TRBV20-1 with TRBJ2-3; D is perhaps TRBD2 (5 bases). The CDR3 is 14 amino acids. Germline-derived CDR1 and CDR2 are DFQATT and SNEGSKA (reference sequence). Trimming removed 5 bases at V and 2 bases at J, with 14 bases between. CDR3 DNA sequence: TGCAGTGCTGGAACCGGGATACTCACAGATACGCAGTATTTT. Amino acids: CSAGTGILTDTQYF.

The chain uses TRBV14 and TRBJ2-1; no clear D. This CDR3 has 13 amino acids. Germline V gene lookup returns CDR1 SGHDN and CDR2 FVKESK. Trimming stripped 0 bases from V and 14 bases from J, with 14 bases between. The CDR3 sequence: CASSQDYYGSKFF. The CDR3 DNA follows: TGTGCCAGCAGCCAAGATTATTACGGTTCTAAGTTCTTC.

This clonotype has just a few counts. This rearrangement joins TRBV20-1 to TRBJ2-3; 7 nucleotides agree with TRBD2. Looked up from germline, CDR1 is DFQATT and CDR2 is SNEGSKA (reference sequence). Unmatched junction bases numbered 15, after V lost 1 base and J lost 2 bases. This CDR3 is built from 18 residues. CDR3 DNA sequence: TGCAGTGCTAGAGGGTTTGGCGGGAGCTCTGTGGCCACAGATACGCAGTATTTT. Its translation: CSARGFGGSSVATDTQYF.

V gene TRBV4-3 combines with J gene TRBJ2-1; maybe TRBD2 (6 bases). Trimming removed 4 bases from V and 7 bases from J, with 11 bases in between. The CDR3 spans 13 residues. In germline, CDR1 is LGHNA, CDR2 YSLEER. CDR3 coding DNA: TGCGCCAGCAGCCCATTCGGAGGGAATGAGCAGTTCTTC. Protein sequence: CASSPFGGNEQFF.

The J gene is TRBJ2-3, the V gene TRBV24-1; TRBD2 agrees at 10 bases. In germline, CDR1 is KGHDR, CDR2 SFDVKD. The V segment lost 0 bases and the J segment 0 bases; nucleotides outside the gene matches: 5. The CDR3 sequence is 18 residues long. In DNA, the CDR3 is TGTGCCACCAGTGATTTGCAGAGCGGGAGGGCTAGCACAGATACGCAGTATTTT. Translated: CATSDLQSGRASTDTQYF.

The V gene is TRBV7-2, the J gene TRBJ2-3; unclear D gene. Germline CDR1 and CDR2: SGHTA and FQGNSA. Trimming took 4 bases from V and 5 from J, leaving 7 bases between them. The CDR3 loop spans 12 amino acids. CDR3 sequence (DNA): TGTGCCAGCAGCTCATTTCTAGATACGCAGTATTTT. Protein: CASSSFLDTQYF.

The chain links TRBV30 to TRBJ2-7; D is uncertain. Germline V gives CDR1 GTSNPN, CDR2 SVGIG (reference sequence). Trimming cost V 2 bases and J 1 base, with 6 bases left between them. This CDR3 has 12 residues. CDR3 residues: CAWSLKSYEQYF. In DNA, the CDR3 is TGTGCCTGGAGTTTAAAGTCCTACGAGCAGTACTTC.

In its sample, this clonotype was seen a few times. This chain joins TRBV7-9 and TRBJ2-7; 7 bases fit TRBD2. The CDR3 covers 15 residues. The germline CDR1 and CDR2 sequences are SEHNR and FQNEAQ (reference sequence). V lost 1 base, J lost 2 bases, and 5 bases stayed unmatched. The CDR3 DNA reads as TGTGCCAGCAGCTTAGGGGCTAGCGGTACCTACGAGCAGTACTTC. The encoded protein is CASSLGASGTYEQYF.

This clonotype was observed a few times. This chain joins TRBV5-5 and TRBJ2-7, with TRBD2 matching over 7 bases. Germline CDR1 reads SGHKS; CDR2 reads YYEKEE (reference sequence). This CDR3 spans 17 amino acids. V shed 6 bases and J 0 bases; nucleotides not matched to a gene: 15. The CDR3 coding sequence is TGTGCCAGCACCCACCATCCAGCGGGGCTGAGCTCCTACGAGCAGTACTTC. It translates to CASTHHPAGLSSYEQYF.

This clonotype was counted a few times. The rearrangement uses TRBV5-1 and TRBJ2-5; 7 nucleotides agree with TRBD2. This CDR3 has 14 residues. V lost 4 bases and J lost 5; bases outside the gene matches: 8. CDR1 SGHRS and CDR2 YFSETQ come from the germline V gene. The chain's CDR3 is CASSPGVAGETQYF. In nucleotides, the CDR3 is TGCGCCAGCAGCCCCGGGGTAGCGGGTGAGACCCAGTACTTC.

In its sample, this clonotype was seen a few times. The J gene is TRBJ2-5, the V gene TRBV27; 14 bases match TRBD2. Germline V CDR1 and CDR2: MNHEY, SMNVEV (reference sequence). V gave up 1 base and J gave up 2 bases; unmatched junction bases: 6. The CDR3 has 18 residues. The chain's CDR3 is CASSLFRLAGGKQETQYF. CDR3 DNA: TGTGCCAGCAGTTTATTTCGACTAGCGGGAGGGAAACAAGAGACCCAGTACTTC.

The chain uses TRBV21-1 and TRBJ2-2. TRBV21-1 is a known pseudogene. The CDR3 consists of 15 residues. The CDR3 DNA sequence: TGTGCCAGCAGCCCGATAATGCAGAACACCGGGGAGCTGTTTTTT. It specifies CASSPIMQNTGELFF.

The rearrangement joins TRBV12-3 or TRBV12-4 to TRBJ2-3; D might be TRBD1 (6 bases). Deletions cut 3 bases from V and 1 base from J, with 8 bases between. The CDR3 is 14 residues long. CDR3 nucleotide sequence: TGTGCCAGCAGTTTTTACAGGGGCACAGATACGCAGTATTTT. It is translated as CASSFYRGTDTQYF.

The rearrangement links TRBV11-3 to TRBJ2-1, with D perhaps TRBD1 or TRBD2 (5 bases each). The V gene's germline CDR1 is SGHNT and CDR2 YENEEA. This CDR3 is 13 amino acids long. Trimming pared 8 bases from V and 4 bases from J, leaving 12 bases between. The CDR3 bases are TGTGCCAGCGGCCGGGACCAATACAATGAGCAGTTCTTC. Its translation: CASGRDQYNEQFF.

This clonotype has only a few counts. The DNA of the CDR3 is TGCGCCAGCGCTCAAGAGACCCAGTACTTC. Translated, it gives CASAQETQYF. V is TRBV5-1 and J is TRBJ2-5; D is unclear. The CDR3 covers 10 residues. Germline V gives CDR1 SGHRS, CDR2 YFSETQ. V was shortened by 7 bases and J by 2 bases, with 3 bases between the two germline ends.

CDR3 amino acids: CASSGGLADWETQYF. For the CDR3, the DNA is TGTGCCAGCAGCGGGGGACTAGCGGACTGGGAGACCCAGTACTTC. This chain links TRBV9 with TRBJ2-5; TRBD2 matches at 11 bases. V was pared by 3 bases and J by 5 bases, with 6 bases of the junction left unmatched. This CDR3 contains 15 residues. Germline V CDR1 and CDR2: SGDLS, YYNGEE.

This chain joins TRBV11-1 and TRBJ2-1; tentative D call: TRBD2 (5 bases). Trimming pared 5 bases from V and 3 bases from J, leaving 20 bases between. This CDR3 contains 17 residues. Germline V gene data show CDR1 as SGHAT and CDR2 as FQDESV (reference sequence). The CDR3 spells CASSREVWAGNYNEQFF. The CDR3 DNA reads as TGTGCCAGCAGCCGAGAGGTATGGGCGGGCAACTACAATGAGCAGTTCTTC.

The rearrangement joins TRBV5-4 to TRBJ2-7, with 9 bases lining up with TRBD2. The germline V gene encodes CDR1 SGHNT and CDR2 YYREEE (reference sequence). The CDR3 extends over 16 amino acids. V shed 0 bases, J shed 1 base, and the junction held 5 bases outside the gene matches. Here the CDR3 reads CASSLELLAGSYEQYF. The CDR3 nucleotides are TGTGCCAGCAGCTTGGAATTACTAGCGGGTTCCTACGAGCAGTACTTC.

The sample holds a few counts of this clonotype. V gene TRBV3-1 combines with J gene TRBJ2-1; 7 nucleotides align to TRBD2. The length of the CDR3 is 15 residues. Germline values: CDR1 LGHDT, CDR2 YNNKEL (reference sequence). After removal of 2 bases from V and 5 bases from J, the junction contained 6 bases not matched to a gene. The CDR3 loop reads CASSQLAVRHNEQFF. The CDR3 DNA follows: TGTGCCAGCAGCCAACTAGCGGTCAGACACAATGAGCAGTTCTTC.

This clonotype was picked up a small number of times. The V gene is TRBV7-6, the J gene TRBJ2-3, with 13 bases aligning to TRBD2. Germline-derived CDR1 and CDR2 are SGHVS and FNYEAQ. V lost 5 bases, J lost 0 bases, and 5 bases stayed unmatched. The CDR3 contains 17 residues. This CDR3 reads CASSPGLAGTSTDTQYF. The CDR3 nucleotides read TGTGCCAGCAGCCCGGGACTAGCGGGGACCAGCACAGATACGCAGTATTTT.

The genes are TRBV6-5 and TRBJ2-1, with D possibly being TRBD2 (6 bases). The CDR3 extends over 16 amino acids. Germline V CDR1 and CDR2: MNHEY, SVGAGI. The V and J ends lost 5 bases and 4 bases respectively, with 18 bases between them. The CDR3 bases are TGTGCCAGCAGTGGAGCTGGCGGGGCCAATTACAATGAGCAGTTCTTC. Protein sequence: CASSGAGGANYNEQFF.

This chain joins TRBV7-9 and TRBJ1-1, with 7 bases identical to TRBD1. Germline V gene sequence: CDR1 SEHNR, CDR2 FQNEAQ (reference sequence). The CDR3 loop spans 14 amino acids. The ends lost 3 bases at V and 3 bases at J; junction bases unmatched: 4. In nucleotides, the CDR3 is TGTGCCAGCAGCTTTCCCAGGGGGTACACTGAAGCTTTCTTT. It translates to CASSFPRGYTEAFF.

Details on this clonotype: The junction shows a germline mismatch at one end, possibly a read error. This rearrangement joins TRBV4-3 to TRBJ2-4; no firm D call. The CDR3 sequence is 13 residues long. Germline V lookup: CDR1 LGHNA, CDR2 YSLEER. The CDR3 DNA reads TGCGCCAGCAGCCAAGACCGCTCATCCATTCAGTGCTTC. This encodes CASSQDRSSIQCF.

A few counts support this clonotype. The rearrangement uses TRBV12-3 or TRBV12-4 and TRBJ1-1; D not certain. The length of the CDR3 is 15 residues. Trimming shortened V by 3 bases and J by 1 base, and 12 bases separated the two germline ends. The CDR3 loop is CASSFELRGNTEAFF. The CDR3, as DNA: TGTGCCAGCAGTTTCGAGCTTCGGGGGAACACTGAAGCTTTCTTT.

The chain is built from TRBV6-1 and TRBJ2-3; D remains unclear. V lost 6 bases, J lost 8 bases, and 15 bases lay in between. In germline, CDR1 is MNHNS, CDR2 SASEGT. The CDR3 has 13 residues. This chain's CDR3 is CASRGTWKGTQYF. CDR3 nucleotide sequence: TGTGCCAGCAGGGGAACCTGGAAGGGTACGCAGTATTTT.

In this sample, this clonotype turned up a few times. The chain combines TRBV14 with TRBJ2-3; D is ambiguous. The CDR3 totals 11 residues. CDR1 SGHDN and CDR2 FVKESK come from the germline V gene. Between the trimmed V and J ends, which lost 1 base and 11 bases, there was a span of 7 bases. In DNA form, the CDR3 reads TGTGCCAGCAGCCAAGGATTCGGGCAGTATTTT. This codes for CASSQGFGQYF.

The sample holds a few counts of this clonotype. The rearrangement uses TRBV5-1 and TRBJ2-1; 7 nucleotides line up with TRBD2. The CDR3 sequence is 15 residues long. Germline V gene sequence: CDR1 SGHRS, CDR2 YFSETQ. The V segment lost 7 bases and the J segment 0 bases; nucleotides outside the gene matches: 7. Here the CDR3 DNA reads TGCGCCAGCGGAGACGGGACTAACTCCTACAATGAGCAGTTCTTC. It encodes CASGDGTNSYNEQFF.

V is TRBV4-1 and J is TRBJ2-7, with TRBD1 matching 7 bases. Looked up from germline, CDR1 is MGHRA and CDR2 is YSYEKL. CDR3 size: 13 residues. After removal of 2 bases from V and 5 bases from J, the junction contained 3 bases not matched to a gene. Written as DNA, the CDR3 is TGCGCCAGCAGCCAAACAACAGGGGACGAGCAGTACTTC. Translating gives CASSQTTGDEQYF.